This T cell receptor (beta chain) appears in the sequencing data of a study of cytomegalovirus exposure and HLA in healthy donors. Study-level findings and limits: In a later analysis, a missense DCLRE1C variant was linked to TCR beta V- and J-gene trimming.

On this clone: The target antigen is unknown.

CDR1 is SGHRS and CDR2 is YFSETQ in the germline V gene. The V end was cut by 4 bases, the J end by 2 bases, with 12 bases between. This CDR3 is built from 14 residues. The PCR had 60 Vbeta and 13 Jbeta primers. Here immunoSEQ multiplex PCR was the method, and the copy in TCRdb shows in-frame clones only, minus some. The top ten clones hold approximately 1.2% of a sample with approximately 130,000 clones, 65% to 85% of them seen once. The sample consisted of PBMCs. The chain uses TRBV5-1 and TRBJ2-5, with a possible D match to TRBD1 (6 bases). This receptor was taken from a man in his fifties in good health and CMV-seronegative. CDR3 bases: TGCGCCAGCAGCACAGGACAGCTACAAGAGACCCAGTACTTC. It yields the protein CASSTGQLQETQYF.